The rows below give T cell receptor beta chains drawn from one sample of a study of T cell repertoires in cytomegalovirus infection. MiXCR, run by TCRdb on the reads, gives a single entry per CDR3 protein. The repertoire includes a few hundred thousand distinct CDR3 sequences, 35% to 50% of them detected once, and over 45% sits in the top ten. No antigens are known for them. The specimen comprised cultured PBMCs, sampled from culture after CMV antigen stimulation. The receptors here all came from a human donor in good health (CMV status not recorded). Some clones in this sample may be carry-over from other donors' samples. The CDR3 runs from the conserved cysteine through the conserved F or W. A clone size is listed for some rows: how often the clone was seen (once, few, many), or a class if it is expanded.

CSARDLWGLQPQHF | TRBJ1-5 | TRBV20-1 | 14 | -
CASSFRGADGYTF | TRBJ1-2 | TRBV7-2 | 13 | -
CASSLAQGFSYEQYF | TRBJ2-7 | TRBV7-2 | 15 | -
CASSQFTGGLTDTQYF | TRBJ2-3 | TRBV14 | 16 | -
CASSPTSGKYGYTF | TRBJ1-2 | TRBV5-6 | 14 | -
CASSPEGSFSPLHF | TRBJ1-6 | TRBV5-1 | 14 | -
CASSEPAMGIQYF | TRBJ2-4 | TRBV6-1 | 13 | -
CASSFLAGGGEQYF | TRBJ2-7 | TRBV7-2 | 14 | few
CASSPTRGRGLLLESGKAFF | TRBJ1-1 | TRBV7-9 | 20 | -
CASSVGGTSGYNEQFF | TRBJ2-1 | TRBV9 | 16 | -
CASSSHAQGPLYPDTQYF | TRBJ2-3 | TRBV11-2 | 18 | few
CASSFPETYGQYF | TRBJ2-7 | TRBV7-2 | 13 | -
CASSLYRGLNF | TRBJ2-7 | TRBV12-3/TRBV12-4 | 11 | -
CASSEGWLLEETQYF | TRBJ2-5 | TRBV2 | 15 | -
CASTPVGAASDTAIYEQYF | TRBJ2-7 | TRBV28 | 19 | -
CASSRTLAGLSSGANVLTF | TRBJ2-6 | TRBV5-1 | 19 | -
CASSPRGQEAFF | TRBJ1-1 | TRBV7-2 | 12 | -
CASRWNRTSGSTDTQYF | TRBJ2-3 | TRBV23-1 | 17 | -
CASSRLAVTYEQYF | TRBJ2-7 | TRBV7-6 | 14 | -
CSATKRSGNTIYF | TRBJ1-3 | TRBV20-1 | 13 | once
CASSLALQGRNIQYF | TRBJ2-4 | TRBV7-9 | 15 | -
CASSQVGTDLNEQFF | TRBJ2-1 | TRBV4-3 | 15 | -
CASSLSGGTSTQYF | TRBJ2-3 | TRBV7-2 | 14 | few
CASSLAARGGQAYNEQFF | TRBJ2-1 | TRBV7-8 | 18 | many
CASSFSAKQMETQYF | TRBJ2-5 | TRBV7-9 | 15 | few
CASSLEVNSFITYEQYF | TRBJ2-7 | TRBV12-3/TRBV12-4 | 17 | -
CASSYSTGAETQYF | TRBJ2-5 | TRBV6-2/TRBV6-3 | 14 | -
CASRADTDTQYF | TRBJ2-3 | TRBV2 | 12 | few
CASRSGDGYSYEQYF | TRBJ2-7 | TRBV11-2 | 15 | -
CASLPGGSYNSPLHF | TRBJ1-6 | TRBV10-3 | 15 | -
CASSRGRGSGNTIYF | TRBJ1-3 | TRBV7-6 | 15 | -
CASSSRTAGYSNQPQHF | TRBJ1-5 | TRBV7-2 | 17 | -
CASSDGALSSYEQYF | TRBJ2-7 | TRBV6-1 | 15 | -
CASTSGGYYGYTF | TRBJ1-2 | TRBV12-3/TRBV12-4 | 13 | few
CSAQAGPTDTQYF | TRBJ2-3 | TRBV20-1 | 13 | -
CAGGRGGTDTQYF | TRBJ2-3 | TRBV12-3/TRBV12-4 | 13 | -
CASSFVPGGENIQYF | TRBJ2-4 | TRBV12-3/TRBV12-4 | 15 | -
CASSEGLVKFF | TRBJ2-1 | TRBV6-1 | 11 | few
CAISESPDHYGYTF | TRBJ1-2 | TRBV10-3 | 14 | once
CASNLRGEDSYEQYF | TRBJ2-7 | TRBV12-3/TRBV12-4 | 15 | -
CAISDTLGLGEQFF | TRBJ2-1 | TRBV10-3 | 14 | -